These 20 T cell receptor beta chains originate from one sample sequenced in a study of cytomegalovirus exposure and HLA in healthy donors. 60 Vbeta and 13 Jbeta primers were used in PCR. The assay was immunoSEQ multiplex PCR, and TCRdb's table has in-frame clones only and misses some. The sample comprises about 200,000 clones, roughly 73% of which are singletons, and 1.5% to 2% rests with the top ten. The sample taken for sequencing was PBMCs. Receptors originate from a woman under 40 in good health and CMV-seronegative.

This clone was detected only a few times. V usage is TRBV5-6 and J usage is TRBJ1-2; D gene uncertain. The germline V gene has CDR1 SGHDT and CDR2 YYEEEE. The CDR3 contains 15 residues. V was trimmed by 1 base and J by 4 bases, leaving 14 bases between them. CDR3 amino acids: CASSLYDGRFYGYTF. CDR3 DNA sequence: TGTGCCAGCAGCTTGTACGACGGGAGATTCTATGGCTACACCTTC.

The rearrangement joins TRBV19 to TRBJ2-3, with 7 nucleotides matching TRBD2. Unmatched junction bases numbered 2, after V lost 4 bases and J lost 4 bases. CDR3 length: 13 amino acids. Germline V lookup: CDR1 LNHDA, CDR2 SQIVND (reference sequence). The CDR3 reads CASSTRGADTQYF. CDR3 bases: TGTGCCAGTAGTACCCGGGGGGCAGATACGCAGTATTTT.

This clone has more than one count but fewer than ten. The CDR3 DNA reads TGTGCCAGCAGCCGACGACCCGGGACTAGCGGGAGGGCCCCCGAGCAGTACTTC. Translated, it gives CASSRRPGTSGRAPEQYF. The V gene is TRBV5-6, the J gene TRBJ2-7; TRBD2 agrees at 16 bases. From germline, CDR1 is SGHDT and CDR2 YYEEEE. The V gene end was trimmed by 4 bases and the J gene end by 6 bases; junction bases not matched to a gene: 13. The CDR3 runs 18 residues. Variable domain in full (rest from reference TRBV5-6 and TRBJ2-7): DAGVTQSPTHLIKTRGQQVTLRCSPKSGHDTVSWYQQALGQGPQFIFQYYEEEERQRGNFPDRFSGHQFPNYSSELNVNALLLGDSALYLCASSRRPGTSGRAPEQYFGPGTRLTVT.

The rearrangement joins TRBV7-2 to TRBJ2-7, with 8 bases aligning to TRBD1. The CDR3 is 15 residues long. Germline lookup yields CDR1 SGHTA and CDR2 FQGNSA. V lost 5 bases, J lost 0 bases, and 6 bases stayed unmatched. The CDR3 DNA follows: TGTGCCAGCAGCACATGGACAGGGATCTCCTACGAGCAGTACTTC. It is translated as CASSTWTGISYEQYF.

This chain joins TRBV4-1 and TRBJ1-5, with D unresolved. Trimming pared 4 bases from V and 6 bases from J, leaving 16 bases between. This CDR3 region has 15 residues. Germline V gives CDR1 MGHRA, CDR2 YSYEKL. CDR3 loop: CASSPRPGLSQPQHF. CDR3 in DNA: TGCGCCAGCAGCCCTCGACCGGGGTTGAGTCAGCCCCAGCATTTT.

This clone has just a few counts. The J gene is TRBJ1-5, the V gene TRBV6-1; 7 bases are shared with TRBD1. From germline, CDR1 is MNHNS and CDR2 SASEGT. The CDR3 covers 13 residues. V was clipped by 6 bases and J by 5 bases; unmatched bases: 4. CDR3 in amino acids: CASRDRVDQPQHF. The CDR3 nucleotides read TGTGCCAGCAGAGACAGGGTTGATCAGCCCCAGCATTTT.

CDR3 residues: CASSADDRGKPLHF. The CDR3 coding sequence is TGTGCCAGCAGCGCCGATGACAGGGGGAAGCCCCTCCACTTT. This rearrangement joins TRBV9 to TRBJ1-6; 9 bases fit TRBD1. The CDR3 is made up of 14 amino acids. The germline V gene has CDR1 SGDLS and CDR2 YYNGEE. The V segment lost 3 bases and the J segment 13 bases; nucleotides outside the gene matches: 8.

This clone was detected a few times. The chain links TRBV27 to TRBJ2-7; no clear D. V was shortened by 4 bases and J by 6 bases, with 13 bases between the two germline ends. Per germline, CDR1 MNHEY and CDR2 SMNVEV (reference sequence). The length of the CDR3 is 13 residues. CDR3 loop: CASSSSRSGEQYF. The CDR3 bases are TGTGCCAGCAGTTCCTCCCGTTCGGGCGAGCAGTACTTC.

This clone showed up just a few times. V gene TRBV4-1 combines with J gene TRBJ1-4; D ambiguous. Between the trimmed V and J ends, which lost 0 bases and 3 bases, there was a span of 5 bases. Germline V lookup: CDR1 MGHRA, CDR2 YSYEKL. This CDR3 contains 14 residues. CDR3 loop: CASSQDGPNEKLFF. The CDR3 DNA is TGCGCCAGCAGCCAAGATGGCCCTAATGAAAAACTGTTTTTT.

J is TRBJ2-2 and V is TRBV4-2; 11 bases fit TRBD2. The CDR3 loop spans 19 amino acids. After removal of 4 bases from V and 3 bases from J, the junction contained 13 bases not matched to a gene. Looked up from germline, CDR1 is LGHNA and CDR2 is YNFKEQ. The CDR3 here is CASSRVTSGIFADTGELFF. CDR3 bases: TGTGCCAGCAGCCGCGTGACTAGCGGGATTTTTGCAGACACCGGGGAGCTGTTTTTT.

The chain combines TRBV9 with TRBJ2-3; TRBD1 matches at 9 bases. Germline V lookup: CDR1 SGDLS, CDR2 YYNGEE. This CDR3 has 15 residues. Trimming took 4 bases from V and 6 from J; bases not matched to a gene: 9. This CDR3 is CASSLVGQGRDTQYF. The DNA for the CDR3 is TGTGCCAGCAGCCTGGTAGGACAGGGGCGTGATACGCAGTATTTT.

The chain combines TRBV9 with TRBJ1-1, with a weak D call TRBD1 (5 bases). Germline V gene sequence: CDR1 SGDLS, CDR2 YYNGEE. The CDR3 is 17 residues long. Trimming left V 0 bases short and J 0 bases short, with 15 bases between. CDR3: CASSVEDSTYMNTEAFF. The CDR3, as DNA: TGTGCCAGCAGCGTAGAAGACAGCACCTACATGAACACTGAAGCTTTCTTT.

The chain links TRBV11-2 to TRBJ2-5; D is possibly TRBD1 (6 bases). CDR3 length: 13 amino acids. Germline assignment: CDR1 SGHAT and CDR2 FQNNGV. Trimming cost V 5 bases and J 2 bases, with 9 bases left between them. The CDR3 bases are TGTGCCAGCAGCCGGACAGTTCAAGAGACCCAGTACTTC. Protein product: CASSRTVQETQYF. The entire variable domain, with the rest obtained from reference TRBV11-2 and TRBJ2-5, is as follows: EAGVAQSPRYKIIEKRQSVAFWCNPISGHATLYWYQQILGQGPKLLIQFQNNGVVDDSQLPKDRFSAERLKGVDSTLKIQPAKLEDSAVYLCASSRTVQETQYFGPGTRLLVL.

A few counts support this clone. The chain has TRBV7-6 and TRBJ1-2; the D gene is possibly TRBD1 (6 bases). Germline values: CDR1 SGHVS, CDR2 FNYEAQ. This CDR3 spans 18 amino acids. Trimming shortened V by 2 bases and J by 4 bases, and 23 bases separated the two germline ends. CDR3 bases: TGTGCCAGCAGCTTAATCCCCTCCTCCACAGGGACCATCTATGGCTACACCTTC. It yields the protein CASSLIPSSTGTIYGYTF.

This clone was counted once. J is TRBJ2-5 and V is TRBV5-6; D is ambiguous. CDR3 size: 12 residues. V was trimmed by 2 bases and J by 4 bases, leaving 6 bases between them. Per germline, CDR1 SGHDT and CDR2 YYEEEE. This CDR3 reads CASSLSAETQYF. As DNA, the CDR3 is TGTGCCAGCAGCTTAAGCGCAGAGACCCAGTACTTC.

This clone has just one count. The chain carries TRBV18 and TRBJ1-5; D not resolved. Trimming removed 6 bases from V and 1 base from J, with 4 bases in between. This CDR3 region has 12 residues. Germline-derived CDR1 and CDR2 are KGHSH and LQKENI. CDR3 region: CASSASNQPQHF. DNA of the CDR3: TGTGCCAGCTCCGCGAGCAATCAGCCCCAGCATTTT. The full variable domain, its missing parts supplied by reference TRBV18 and TRBJ1-5, is NAGVMQNPRHLVRRRGQEARLRCSPMKGHSHVYWYRQLPEEGLKFMVYLQKENIIDESGMPKERFSAEFPKEGPSILRIQQVVRGDSAAYFCASSASNQPQHFGDGTRLSIL.

In nucleotides, the CDR3 is TGTGCCAGTAGTATAGGGGAGGGCTATGGCTACACCTTC. This encodes CASSIGEGYGYTF. This rearrangement joins TRBV19 to TRBJ1-2, with unresolved D. Germline CDR1 LNHDA, CDR2 SQIVND (reference sequence). The CDR3 is 13 residues long. Trimming took off 1 base at V and 4 bases at J, with 7 bases between the two ends.

The rearrangement uses TRBV5-4 and TRBJ2-7, with 10 nucleotides matching TRBD2. Germline values: CDR1 SGHNT, CDR2 YYREEE (reference sequence). Unmatched junction bases numbered 6, after V lost 1 base and J lost 2 bases. The CDR3 contains 16 residues. The CDR3 spells CASSLFSGGNPYEQYF. Written as DNA, the CDR3 is TGTGCCAGCAGCTTGTTTAGCGGGGGGAATCCCTACGAGCAGTACTTC.

The V call is TRBV12-1, the J call TRBJ2-7; no DNA check was done on the table's D call, TRBD2. TRBV12-1 is a pseudogene segment. CDR3 length: 18 residues. CDR3 protein: CASSSGTRLAGGGYEQYF. CDR3 nucleotides: TGTGCCAGCAGCTCCGGGACGAGACTAGCGGGAGGGGGTTACGAGCAGTACTTC.

This chain uses TRBV5-6 with TRBJ2-3; the D gene is possibly TRBD1 (5 bases). V was cut by 4 bases and J by 5 bases, with 23 bases left in between. The CDR3 extends over 17 amino acids. Germline values: CDR1 SGHDT, CDR2 YYEEEE. In DNA, the CDR3 is TGTGCCAGCAGCCCGAGATTTTGGACAAAAACGGGAGATACGCAGTATTTT. Its protein is CASSPRFWTKTGDTQYF. The whole variable domain, filled in from reference TRBV5-6 and TRBJ2-3, reads DAGVTQSPTHLIKTRGQQVTLRCSPKSGHDTVSWYQQALGQGPQFIFQYYEEEERQRGNFPDRFSGHQFPNYSSELNVNALLLGDSALYLCASSPRFWTKTGDTQYFGPGTRLTVL.